This T cell receptor beta chain was sequenced for a study of CD8 T cells in ankylosing spondylitis. Study results and limitations: Disease-associated clonotypes exhibited CD8+ identity and were relatively infrequent in peripheral blood. A motif in TCR beta, a set of roughly 8 highly homologous variants, appeared characteristic of ankylosing spondylitis blood. Prior work had noted some motif variants in reactive arthritis blood and synovial fluid.

This clonotype has a count of ten or more. The antigen is unknown. It was by quantitative 5'-RACE with molecular barcodes that TCR beta libraries were made. TCRdb recomputed calls from the 5' RACE reads with MiXCR, one row per CDR3 protein. The table lists about 250,000 distinct CDR3 sequences, under 12% of them singletons, with 2.6% in the top ten. The sequence was collected from a male donor with ankylosing spondylitis or in good health (not recorded which). Sample: blood, either unsorted or a sorted T cell fraction (not recorded which).

This CDR3 is CASSLRLGQGVSNQPQHF. The CDR3 bases are TGTGCCAGCAGTTTAAGGTTGGGACAGGGGGTCAGCAATCAGCCCCAGCATTTT. The J gene is TRBJ1-5, the V gene TRBV12-3 or TRBV12-4, with 11 nucleotides matching TRBD1. The ends lost 2 bases at V and 1 base at J; junction bases unmatched: 7. The CDR3 has 18 amino acids.